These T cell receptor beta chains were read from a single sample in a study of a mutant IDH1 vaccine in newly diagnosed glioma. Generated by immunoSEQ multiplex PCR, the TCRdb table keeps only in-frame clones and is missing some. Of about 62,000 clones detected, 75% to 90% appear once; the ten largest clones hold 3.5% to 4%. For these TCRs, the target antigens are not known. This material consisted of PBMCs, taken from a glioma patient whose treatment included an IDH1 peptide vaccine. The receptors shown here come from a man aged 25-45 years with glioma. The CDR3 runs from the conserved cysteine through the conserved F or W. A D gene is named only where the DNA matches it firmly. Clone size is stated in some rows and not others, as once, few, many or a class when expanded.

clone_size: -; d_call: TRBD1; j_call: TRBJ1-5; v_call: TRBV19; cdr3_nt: TGTGCCAGTAGTATTTTTGGCGGGACAGGGTTGTTTAGCAATCAGCCCCAGCATTTT; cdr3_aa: CASSIFGGTGLFSNQPQHF
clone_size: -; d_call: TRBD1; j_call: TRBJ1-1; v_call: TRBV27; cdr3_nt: TGTGCCAGCGGGAGACGAGCAAGGGGGCTAGGGGGAGCGGACACTGAAGCTTTCTTT; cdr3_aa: CASGRRARGLGGADTEAFF
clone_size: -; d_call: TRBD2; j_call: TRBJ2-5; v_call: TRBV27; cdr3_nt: TGTGCCAGCAGTTTATGGGGCGGGGGAATCGGAGAGACCCAGTACTTC; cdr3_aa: CASSLWGGGIGETQYF
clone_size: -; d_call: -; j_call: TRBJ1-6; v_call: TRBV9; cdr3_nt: TGTGCCAGCAGCGAAGTGGAAGGCTGGGGATATTCACCCCTCCACTTT; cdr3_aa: CASSEVEGWGYSPLHF
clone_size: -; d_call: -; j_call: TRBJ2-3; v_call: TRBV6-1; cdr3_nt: TGTGCCAGCAGTACAAGGGACACCGCAGATACGCAGTATTTT; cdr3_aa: CASSTRDTADTQYF
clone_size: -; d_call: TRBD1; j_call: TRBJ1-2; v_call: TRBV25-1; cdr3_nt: TGTGCCAGCAGCTTCCGGGACAGGCCGCTATGGAGCTACACCTTC; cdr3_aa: CASSFRDRPLWSYTF
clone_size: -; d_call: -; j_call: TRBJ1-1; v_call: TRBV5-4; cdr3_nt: TGTGCCAGCAGCCCGGCCGTTGAAACTGAAGCTTTCTTT; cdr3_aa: CASSPAVETEAFF
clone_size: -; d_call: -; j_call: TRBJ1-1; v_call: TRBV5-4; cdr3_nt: TGTGCCAGCAGCTTGCAAGGGGTCGGTTCTGCTTTCTTT; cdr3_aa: CASSLQGVGSAFF
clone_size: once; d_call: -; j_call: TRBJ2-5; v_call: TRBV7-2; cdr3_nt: TGTGCCAGCAGCTACTTAGGACAGATGGAGACCCAGTACTTC; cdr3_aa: CASSYLGQMETQYF
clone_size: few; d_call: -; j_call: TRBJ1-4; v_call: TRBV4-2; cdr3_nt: TGTGCCAGCAGCAAGGACTTAGCCGGGGCTAATGAAAAACTGTTTTTT; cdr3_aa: CASSKDLAGANEKLFF
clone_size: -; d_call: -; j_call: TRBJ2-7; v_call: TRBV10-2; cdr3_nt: TGCGCCAGCAGTGAGTCGGGGCTATTTTCCTACGAGCAGTACTTC; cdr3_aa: CASSESGLFSYEQYF
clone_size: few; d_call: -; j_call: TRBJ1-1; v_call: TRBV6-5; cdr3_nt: TGTGCCAGCAGTTGGTCGGAATCCGCGGGGACCTGGGCTTTCTTT; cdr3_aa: CASSWSESAGTWAFF
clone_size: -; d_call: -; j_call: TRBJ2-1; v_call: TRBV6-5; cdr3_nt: TGTGCCAGCAGTTACCACGAGGGGTTGGTAGAGCAGTTCTTC; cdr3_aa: CASSYHEGLVEQFF
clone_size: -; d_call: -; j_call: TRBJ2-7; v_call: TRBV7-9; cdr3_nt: TGTGCCAGCAGCACAGGGCGAAGGGGGTACGAGCAGTACTTC; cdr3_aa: CASSTGRRGYEQYF
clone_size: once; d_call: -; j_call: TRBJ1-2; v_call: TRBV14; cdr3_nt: TGTGCCAGCAGCCAATATTACTCAAGCAGGGCTTTAGTGTATGGCTACACCTTC; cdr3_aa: CASSQYYSSRALVYGYTF
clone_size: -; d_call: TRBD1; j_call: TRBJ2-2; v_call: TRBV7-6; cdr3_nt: TGTGCCAGCAGCGATAGGACAGGGGGTCGTCCGAACACCGGGGAGCTGTTTTTT; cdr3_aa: CASSDRTGGRPNTGELFF
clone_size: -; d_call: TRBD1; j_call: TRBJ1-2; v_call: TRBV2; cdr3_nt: TGTGCCAGCAGTGAAACGGGGGGACAGCCGAGGGGCTACACCTTC; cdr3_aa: CASSETGGQPRGYTF
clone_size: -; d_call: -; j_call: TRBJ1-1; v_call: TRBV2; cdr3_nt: TGTGCCAGCAGTGAAGTAGTCGGGCCCGCGGTACTTGAAGCTTTCTTT; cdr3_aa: CASSEVVGPAVLEAFF
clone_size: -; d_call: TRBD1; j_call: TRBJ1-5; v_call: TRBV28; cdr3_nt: TGTGCCAGCAGAGGGGACAGCCCCAATCAGCCCCAGCATTTT; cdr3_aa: CASRGDSPNQPQHF
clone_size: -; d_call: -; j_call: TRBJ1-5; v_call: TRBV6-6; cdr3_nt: TGTGCCAGCACCCGAGGACAAAATCAGCCCCAGCATTTT; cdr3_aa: CASTRGQNQPQHF
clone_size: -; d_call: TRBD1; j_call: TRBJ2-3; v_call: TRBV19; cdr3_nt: TGTGCCAGTAGTGGGGACAGCGGAACAGATACGCAGTATTTT; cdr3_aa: CASSGDSGTDTQYF
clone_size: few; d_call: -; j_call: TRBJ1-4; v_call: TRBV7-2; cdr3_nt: TGTGCCAGCAGCTTAATTCCCCAGGGACCTGGGGAAAAACTGTTTTTT; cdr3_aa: CASSLIPQGPGEKLFF
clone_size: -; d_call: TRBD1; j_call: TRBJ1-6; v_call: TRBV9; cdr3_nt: TGTGCCAGCAGCACCGGGACAGGGGCCGCTGGGGCACCCCTCCACTTT; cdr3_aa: CASSTGTGAAGAPLHF
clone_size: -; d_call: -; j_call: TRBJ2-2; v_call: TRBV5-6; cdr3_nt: TGTGCCAGTCGAGGTCCGGAGTCGAACACCGGGGAGCTGTTTTTT; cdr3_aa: CASRGPESNTGELFF
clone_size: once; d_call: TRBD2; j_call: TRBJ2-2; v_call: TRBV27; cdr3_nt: TGTGCCAGCAGTTTATCGAGTTCCGGGGGGGCCGTCGGGGAGCTGTTTTTT; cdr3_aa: CASSLSSSGGAVGELFF
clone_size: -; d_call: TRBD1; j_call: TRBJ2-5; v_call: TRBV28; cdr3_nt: TGTGCCAGCAGAGACAGGGGAGTAGAGACCCAGTACTTC; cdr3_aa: CASRDRGVETQYF
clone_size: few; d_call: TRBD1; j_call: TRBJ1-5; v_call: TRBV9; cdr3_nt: TGTGCCAGCAGCGACACAGGGGGTGTGCAGCCCCAGCATTTT; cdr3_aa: CASSDTGGVQPQHF
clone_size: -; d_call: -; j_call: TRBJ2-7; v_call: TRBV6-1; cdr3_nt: TGTGCCAGCAGTGAAGAGGGAAGCAGGGAACTCTACGAGCAGTACTTC; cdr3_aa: CASSEEGSRELYEQYF
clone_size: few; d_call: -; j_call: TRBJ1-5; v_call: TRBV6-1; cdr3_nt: TGTGCCAGCAGTGGTGGTCATACAAACAATCAGCCCCAGCATTTT; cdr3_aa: CASSGGHTNNQPQHF
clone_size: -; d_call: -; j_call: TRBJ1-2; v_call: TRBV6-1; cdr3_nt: TGTGCCACGAGTGAGACAGGAGTCTATGGCTACACCTTC; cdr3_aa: CATSETGVYGYTF
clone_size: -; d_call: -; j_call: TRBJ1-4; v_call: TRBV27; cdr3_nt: TGTGCCAGCAGTTTAACGGGGGTGGGAGAAAAACTGTTTTTT; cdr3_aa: CASSLTGVGEKLFF
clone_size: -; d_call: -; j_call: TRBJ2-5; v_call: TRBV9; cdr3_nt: TGTGCCAGCAGCGTGGGGCAGAGGAGAGAGACCCAGTACTTC; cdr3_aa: CASSVGQRRETQYF
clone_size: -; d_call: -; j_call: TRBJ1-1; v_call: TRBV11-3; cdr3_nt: TGTGCCAGCAGCCCCTCTAGGGACACTGAAGCTTTCTTT; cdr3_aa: CASSPSRDTEAFF
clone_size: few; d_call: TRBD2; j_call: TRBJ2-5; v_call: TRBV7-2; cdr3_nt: TGTGCCAGCAGCTTAGCGAGGACTAGCGGGGTCCAAGAGACCCAGTACTTC; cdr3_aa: CASSLARTSGVQETQYF
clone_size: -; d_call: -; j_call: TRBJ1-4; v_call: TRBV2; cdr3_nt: TGTGCCAGCGTTAGCATTAACAGGCATAATGAAAAACTGTTTTTT; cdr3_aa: CASVSINRHNEKLFF
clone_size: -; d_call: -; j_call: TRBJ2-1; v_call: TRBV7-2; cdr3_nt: TGTGCCAGCAGCCCACCGCTTCCCGAGCAGTTCTTC; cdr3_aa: CASSPPLPEQFF
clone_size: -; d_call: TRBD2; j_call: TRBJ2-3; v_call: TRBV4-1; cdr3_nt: TGCGCCAGCAGCCAAGGACTAGCGGGGCTAACGGACCCGGCAGATACGCAGTATTTT; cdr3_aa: CASSQGLAGLTDPADTQYF
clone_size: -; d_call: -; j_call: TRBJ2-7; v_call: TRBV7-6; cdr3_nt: TGTGCCAGCAGCTTAGAGGCGGGGAGCTCCTACGAGCAGTACTTC; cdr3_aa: CASSLEAGSSYEQYF
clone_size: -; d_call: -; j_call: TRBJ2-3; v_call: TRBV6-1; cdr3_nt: TGTGCCAGCAGTATAACCCCGCCAGATACGCAGTATTTT; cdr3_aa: CASSITPPDTQYF
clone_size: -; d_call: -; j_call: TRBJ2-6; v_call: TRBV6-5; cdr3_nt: TGTGCCAGCAGTTTGGACTCTGGGGCCAACGTCCTGACTTTC; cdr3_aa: CASSLDSGANVLTF